The 23 T cell receptor beta chains presented below share a single source sample, sequenced in a study of CD8 T cells in Susac syndrome. The RNA input was 0.5 to 1 ug, and it was reverse transcribed with random hexamers. TCRdb fed the immunoSEQ multiplex PCR reads into MiXCR, producing one record per CDR3 protein. Of a few hundred thousand distinct CDR3 sequences in the sample, around 95% were seen once. Sequenced sample: CD4+ T cells from PBMCs. The receptors stem from a human donor with multiple sclerosis.

The chain uses TRBV5-4 and TRBJ2-5; D not certain. With 1 base removed from V and 5 bases from J, the gap between germline ends came to 9 bases. Germline values: CDR1 SGHNT, CDR2 YYREEE (reference sequence). This CDR3 has 13 residues. The CDR3 region has the DNA TGTGCCAGCAGCTTGAGTGGTGATGAGACCCAGTACTTC. Translating gives CASSLSGDETQYF.

The V call is TRBV19, the J call TRBJ1-5, with 7 positions matching TRBD1. With V trimmed by 4 bases and J by 6 bases, 9 bases remained unmatched. In germline, CDR1 is LNHDA, CDR2 SQIVND (reference sequence). This CDR3 has 15 amino acids. CDR3 in amino acids: CASSNSGGGGQPQHF. CDR3 DNA: TGTGCCAGTAGTAATTCGGGAGGGGGCGGTCAGCCCCAGCATTTT. The variable domain in full, with the rest retrieved from reference TRBV19 and TRBJ1-5, is DGGITQSPKYLFRKEGQNVTLSCEQNLNHDAMYWYRQDPGQGLRLIYYSQIVNDFQKGDIAEGYSVSREKKESFPLTVTSAQKNPTAFYLCASSNSGGGGQPQHFGDGTRLSIL.

J is TRBJ2-5 and V is TRBV7-9; possibly TRBD1 for D (6 bases). The CDR3 covers 14 residues. Deletions cut 5 bases from V and 3 bases from J, with 13 bases between. The germline gives CDR1 SEHNR, CDR2 FQNEAQ (reference sequence). The CDR3 nucleotides read TGTGCCAGCAGCCGCCTACAGGGTAAAGAGACCCAGTACTTC. Protein sequence: CASSRLQGKETQYF.

The chain has TRBV6-1 and TRBJ1-1; TRBD1 agrees at 7 bases. This CDR3 contains 16 residues. Trimming removed 7 bases from V and 5 bases from J; junction bases left unmatched: 16. CDR1 and CDR2 from the germline V gene are MNHNS and SASEGT. CDR3 region: CASTNPEGGLGTEAFF. In DNA, the CDR3 is TGTGCCAGCACTAACCCCGAAGGGGGCCTTGGGACTGAAGCTTTCTTT.

This rearrangement joins TRBV5-4 to TRBJ1-3; weak D call: TRBD1 (6 bases). This CDR3 is built from 15 residues. Trimming removed 10 bases from V and 4 bases from J, with 21 bases in between. Germline V CDR1 and CDR2: SGHNT, YYREEE (reference sequence). The CDR3 loop reads CACQTGGTPGNTIYF. CDR3 bases: TGTGCCTGTCAAACGGGGGGCACCCCCGGAAACACCATATATTTT.

The chain employs TRBV20-1 and TRBJ2-7; a possible D gene is TRBD1 (6 bases). The CDR3 extends over 11 amino acids. Germline values: CDR1 DFQATT, CDR2 SNEGSKA (reference sequence). Trimming removed 6 bases from V and 4 bases from J, with 10 bases in between. CDR3 sequence (DNA): TGCAGTGCCGAGACAGGATACGAGCAGTACGTC. Translation gives CSAETGYEQYV.

The V and J genes are TRBV30 and TRBJ1-1, with D possibly being TRBD1 (5 bases). V dropped 3 bases and J dropped 8 bases, with 13 bases sitting between them. Germline-derived CDR1 and CDR2 are GTSNPN and SVGIG (reference sequence). The CDR3 consists of 12 residues. The CDR3 sequence is CAWSGGGAEAFF. CDR3 coding DNA: TGTGCCTGGAGCGGGGGAGGTGCGGAAGCTTTCTTT.

This chain joins TRBV5-1 and TRBJ1-2; 7 positions agree with TRBD1. CDR3 size: 16 residues. The J segment lost 1 base and the V segment lost 0 bases, leaving 6 bases of the junction unmatched. The germline V gene encodes CDR1 SGHRS and CDR2 YFSETQ. The chain's CDR3 is CASSLDPTGFNYGYTF. CDR3 nucleotides: TGCGCCAGCAGCTTGGACCCGACAGGGTTTAACTATGGCTACACCTTC.

The genes are TRBV13 and TRBJ2-7; perhaps TRBD1 as D (5 bases). Germline lookup yields CDR1 PRHDT and CDR2 FYEKMQ (reference sequence). The V gene lost 0 bases and the J gene lost 2 bases, with 11 bases spanning the gap. This CDR3 has 15 amino acids. The CDR3 sequence: CASSLGQTAPYEQYF. The DNA for the CDR3 is TGTGCCAGCAGCTTAGGGCAGACAGCCCCCTACGAGCAGTACTTC.

The chain couples TRBV2 to TRBJ2-1, with D unresolved. This CDR3 comprises 13 residues. Germline assignment: CDR1 SNHLY and CDR2 FYNNEI. V shed 0 bases and J shed 10 bases, with 10 bases lying between them. The CDR3 reads CASSEAWLPEQFF. In nucleotides, the CDR3 is TGTGCCAGCAGTGAAGCGTGGCTGCCAGAGCAGTTCTTC.

The gene calls are TRBV20-1 and TRBJ2-5, with 11 bases fitting TRBD1. The CDR3 loop spans 16 amino acids. CDR1 and CDR2 (germline): DFQATT, SNEGSKA (reference sequence). The ends lost 3 bases at V and 5 bases at J; junction bases unmatched: 11. The CDR3: CSARAGDRGEGETQYF. CDR3 nucleotides: TGCAGTGCTAGGGCCGGGGACAGGGGGGAGGGGGAGACCCAGTACTTC.

This clonotype has only one observation. V is TRBV29-1 and J is TRBJ1-1; D is perhaps TRBD1 (5 bases). Between the trimmed V and J ends, which lost 5 bases and 1 base, there was a span of 11 bases. Germline V CDR1 and CDR2: SQVTM, ANQGSEA. The CDR3 runs 13 residues. The CDR3 loop reads CSVTQGGNTEAFF. The CDR3, as DNA: TGCAGCGTTACCCAGGGAGGGAACACTGAAGCTTTCTTT. Together with reference TRBV29-1 and TRBJ1-1, the CDR3 gives the full variable domain: SAVISQKPSRDICQRGTSLTIQCQVDSQVTMMFWYRQQPGQSLTLIATANQGSEATYESGFVIDKFPISRPNLTFSTLTVSNMSPEDSSIYLCSVTQGGNTEAFFGQGTRLTVV.

The chain has TRBV7-6 and TRBJ2-2; 7 bases fit TRBD1. Germline V lookup: CDR1 SGHVS, CDR2 FNYEAQ. The length of the CDR3 is 17 residues. The J segment lost 2 bases and the V segment lost 2 bases, leaving 8 bases of the junction unmatched. DNA of the CDR3: TGTGCCAGCAGCTTAAGTATTAGGGGGCCTAACACCGGGGAGCTGTTTTTT. It encodes CASSLSIRGPNTGELFF.

V is TRBV29-1 and J is TRBJ2-7; a possible D gene is TRBD1 (6 bases). CDR1 is SQVTM, CDR2 ANQGSEA, per germline. The length of the CDR3 is 17 residues. Trimming took off 0 bases at V and 6 bases at J, with 24 bases between the two ends. In DNA form, the CDR3 reads TGCAGCGTTGAAGAACAGGGTAAAGTCAAGGGGAAAACCGAGCAGTACGTC. As protein: CSVEEQGKVKGKTEQYV.

This clonotype was recorded only once. The chain couples TRBV4-1 to TRBJ2-2, with D perhaps assigned TRBD1 or TRBD2 (6 bases each). CDR1 and CDR2 (germline): MGHRA, YSYEKL. Trimming removed 0 bases at V and 5 bases at J, with 13 bases between. The CDR3 runs to 16 residues. Here the CDR3 reads CASSQDRIGGTGELFF. For the CDR3, the DNA is TGCGCCAGCAGCCAAGATCGGATAGGGGGGACCGGGGAGCTGTTTTTT.

This rearrangement joins TRBV28 to TRBJ1-2, with D maybe TRBD1 (6 bases). The V end was cut by 10 bases, the J end by 4 bases, with 25 bases between. The CDR3 runs to 16 residues. CDR1 is MDHEN and CDR2 is SYDVKM in the germline V gene. The CDR3 spells CATILLTGRRAYGYTF. The CDR3 coding sequence is TGTGCCACCATTCTTCTAACAGGGAGAAGGGCCTATGGCTACACCTTC.

The chain has TRBV5-1 and TRBJ2-7; TRBD1 agrees at 8 bases. Trimming removed 3 bases from V and 6 bases from J; junction bases left unmatched: 5. This CDR3 has 13 residues. Germline V gene lookup returns CDR1 SGHRS and CDR2 YFSETQ. In DNA, the CDR3 is TGCGCCAGCAGCTGGACAGGGTCGGGCGAGCAGTACTTC. This sequence encodes CASSWTGSGEQYF. Full variable domain (remainder filled in from reference TRBV5-1 and TRBJ2-7): KAGVTQTPRYLIKTRGQQVTLSCSPISGHRSVSWYQQTPGQGLQFLFEYFSETQRNKGNFPGRFSGRQFSNSRSEMNVSTLELGDSALYLCASSWTGSGEQYFGPGTRLTVT.

This chain joins TRBV20-1 and TRBJ2-3; 9 bases are shared with TRBD2. The J segment lost 5 bases and the V segment lost 3 bases, leaving 6 bases of the junction unmatched. Germline V gene lookup returns CDR1 DFQATT and CDR2 SNEGSKA (reference sequence). CDR3 length equals 14 residues. CDR3 in amino acids: CSARSSGRLDTQYF. As DNA, the CDR3 is TGCAGTGCTAGGTCCAGCGGGAGGTTAGATACGCAGTATTTT.

This chain joins TRBV6-5 and TRBJ2-4, with D possibly matching TRBD2 (7 bases). The CDR3 is made up of 16 amino acids. Trimming removed 6 bases from V and 6 bases from J, with 21 bases in between. CDR1 is MNHEY, CDR2 SVGAGI, per germline. The CDR3 here is CASRYTRGGASNIQYF. DNA of the CDR3: TGTGCCAGCAGATACACCCGTGGGGGGGCCTCAAACATTCAGTACTTC.

The rearrangement links TRBV29-1 to TRBJ1-1, with 11 bases fitting TRBD1. Germline V gene data show CDR1 as SQVTM and CDR2 as ANQGSEA. This CDR3 is built from 14 residues. After removal of 4 bases from V and 5 bases from J, the junction contained 6 bases not matched to a gene. CDR3 loop: CSVGAGQGETEAFF. Written as DNA, the CDR3 is TGCAGCGTTGGGGCGGGACAGGGGGAGACTGAAGCTTTCTTT. The entire variable domain, with the rest obtained from reference TRBV29-1 and TRBJ1-1, is as follows: SAVISQKPSRDICQRGTSLTIQCQVDSQVTMMFWYRQQPGQSLTLIATANQGSEATYESGFVIDKFPISRPNLTFSTLTVSNMSPEDSSIYLCSVGAGQGETEAFFGQGTRLTVV.

J is TRBJ1-3 and V is TRBV3-1; D might be TRBD1 (5 bases). The ends were cut back, 5 bases at V and 3 bases at J, with 8 bases in the middle. This CDR3 has 13 amino acids. Germline V gene lookup returns CDR1 LGHDT and CDR2 YNNKEL (reference sequence). This CDR3 reads CASSTRGGNTIYF. The CDR3 DNA follows: TGTGCCAGCAGCACTAGGGGTGGAAACACCATATATTTT.

The chain joins TRBV7-6 to TRBJ1-6, with 11 bases identical to TRBD1. V lost 5 bases and J lost 9; bases outside the gene matches: 9. The germline V gene encodes CDR1 SGHVS and CDR2 FNYEAQ. This CDR3 is built from 16 residues. The CDR3 nucleotides are TGTGCCAGCAGCCCCACGGAGGACAGGGGGCGTTCACCCCTCCACTTT. As protein: CASSPTEDRGRSPLHF.

The chain recombines TRBV2 with TRBJ2-2; weak D call: TRBD2 (6 bases). The ends were cut back, 0 bases at V and 6 bases at J, with 17 bases in the middle. Germline V gene data show CDR1 as SNHLY and CDR2 as FYNNEI. CDR3 size: 17 residues. For the CDR3, the DNA is TGTGCCAGCAGTGAAGCGCCTCAGGGCGGGGTTCCCGGGGAGCTGTTTTTT. Translated: CASSEAPQGGVPGELFF.